This T cell receptor (beta chain) was recorded in a study of shared T cell receptors in the human thymus. Produced via immunoSEQ multiplex PCR; TCRdb's table is partial and in-frame only. Altogether about 660,000 clones are present, roughly 90% being singletons, with the ten largest covering approximately 0.011%. CDR3 length: 16 amino acids. V dropped 5 bases and J dropped 7; count of bases not matched to a gene: 11. In germline, CDR1 is MNHEY, CDR2 SMNVEV (reference sequence). These data were likewise used in another study, on human thymus T cells.

The chain has TRBV27 and TRBJ2-7; TRBD2 matches 13 bases. This receptor was obtained from a boy less than two years old with a congenital heart defect. Sequenced: thymocytes. The chain's CDR3 is CASSPPGLAGAGEQYF. Written as DNA, the CDR3 is TGTGCCAGCAGTCCCCCTGGACTAGCGGGAGCGGGGGAGCAGTACTTC.